Listed below are T cell receptor beta chains from one sample, sequenced in a study of blood T cell repertoires in COVID-19. Produced via immunoSEQ multiplex PCR; TCRdb's table is partial and in-frame only. Here the sample spans about 100,000 clones, approximately 88% being singletons. Sequenced material: peripheral blood. The receptor set was obtained from a middle-aged man with active or convalescent COVID-19. The CDR3 runs from the conserved cysteine through the conserved F or W. D genes are given only for firm matches. Size is omitted from some rows. Given values are once, few, many or a class for expanded clones.

12	TRBV30	-	-	TRBJ1-6	TGTGCCTCGACCGGCAGGGGTTCACCCCTCCACTTT	CASTGRGSPLHF
13	TRBV19	-	-	TRBJ1-4	TGTGCCAGTATTTCCCCCCCAAATGAAAAACTGTTTTTT	CASISPPNEKLFF
15	TRBV18	-	-	TRBJ1-2	TGTGCCAGCTCACAAGACAGTTCCAAGGATTATGGCTACACCTTC	CASSQDSSKDYGYTF
14	TRBV6-5	-	-	TRBJ1-1	TGTGCCAGCCGGGTAGGAGCCTACTACACTGAAGCTTTCTTT	CASRVGAYYTEAFF
17	TRBV2	TRBD2	-	TRBJ2-7	TGTGCCAGCAGTGTGGCTAGCGGGAGTGTTTTTTCCTACGAGCAGTACTTC	CASSVASGSVFSYEQYF
16	TRBV15	-	-	TRBJ1-5	TGTGCCACCAGCAGAGATCCCAGGGTTGGCAATCAGCCCCAGCATTTT	CATSRDPRVGNQPQHF
13	TRBV11-2	-	-	TRBJ1-2	TGTGCCAGCAGCTTAGAAGGGAGGGCTGGCTACACCTTC	CASSLEGRAGYTF
13	TRBV7-9	-	-	TRBJ2-7	TGTGCCAGCAGCTCATACCACGGTAGCGAGCAGTACTTC	CASSSYHGSEQYF
13	TRBV30	TRBD2	-	TRBJ2-1	TGTGCCTTAAGCGGGAGGGCGGTCAATGAGCAGTTCTTC	CALSGRAVNEQFF
14	TRBV2	TRBD1	-	TRBJ1-2	TGTGCCAGCAGTGAATCAAGGGACAGGGGGCGATGCACCTTC	CASSESRDRGRCTF
18	TRBV6-2/TRBV6-3	TRBD1	-	TRBJ1-5	TGTGCCAGCAGTTACCTCGGGACAGGACTGAATAGCAATCAGCCCCAGCATTTT	CASSYLGTGLNSNQPQHF
15	TRBV5-1	-	-	TRBJ2-3	TGCGCCAGCAGCTTGGACAGGGCCTGGGTAGATACGCAGTATTTT	CASSLDRAWVDTQYF
16	TRBV7-8	TRBD2	-	TRBJ2-1	TGTGCCAGCAGCTTCCCTAGCGGGAGGGTAGACAATGAGCAGTTCTTC	CASSFPSGRVDNEQFF
16	TRBV7-2	TRBD1	-	TRBJ1-5	TGTGCCAGCAGCTTAGGTCCCGGACAGGGCAATCAGCCCCAGCATTTT	CASSLGPGQGNQPQHF
17	TRBV7-9	TRBD1	-	TRBJ2-5	TGTGCCAGCAGCTCCGCGACAGGGGGCGGCATACGAGAGACCCAGTACTTC	CASSSATGGGIRETQYF
15	TRBV10-3	TRBD2	-	TRBJ2-7	TGTGCCTCAAGGGGGGATAGCGGGAGGGCCGGCGAGCAGTACTTC	CASRGDSGRAGEQYF
14	TRBV30	-	-	TRBJ1-2	TGTGCCTGGAGTGTACAGTTGGCAGCACATGGCTACACCTTC	CAWSVQLAAHGYTF
19	TRBV5-5	TRBD2	-	TRBJ2-4	TGTGCCAGCAGCGTGCTTTCACCCGAGGTGAGACTAGCGGGAAACATTCAGTACTTC	CASSVLSPEVRLAGNIQYF
15	TRBV28	-	-	TRBJ2-5	TGTGCCAGCAGTTCGGCGGGGGCATCGAAAGAGACCCAGTACTTC	CASSSAGASKETQYF
15	TRBV7-2	TRBD2	-	TRBJ2-7	TGTGCCAGCAGCTTAGGGGCTAGCGGGAGTTACGAGCAGTACTTC	CASSLGASGSYEQYF
15	TRBV6-1	-	-	TRBJ1-4	TGTGCCAGCAGTGAATCAGAGGAGGGGTCGGAAAAACTGTTTTTT	CASSESEEGSEKLFF
15	TRBV5-4	TRBD1	-	TRBJ1-1	TGTGCCAGCAGCTGGGGACAGCTAATGAACACTGAAGCTTTCTTT	CASSWGQLMNTEAFF
15	TRBV9	TRBD1	-	TRBJ2-7	TGTGCCAGCAGCGTATCTCCGGACAGGGCCTACGAGCAGTACTTC	CASSVSPDRAYEQYF
16	TRBV6-5	TRBD2	few	TRBJ2-5	TGTGCCAGCAGTTACTCGTTAGCTAGCGGAGGAGAGACCCAGTACTTC	CASSYSLASGGETQYF
16	TRBV7-2	-	-	TRBJ2-4	TGTGCCAGCAGCTACTACTTGAACCGGGCCAAAAACATTCAGTACTTC	CASSYYLNRAKNIQYF
16	TRBV9	-	-	TRBJ2-1	TGTGCCTCTGCTCTGAGCGGGACACCCTCCTACAATGAGCAGTTCTTC	CASALSGTPSYNEQFF
14	TRBV10-2	-	-	TRBJ2-3	TGCGCCAGCAGGGCAAGCGTGATAACAGATACGCAGTATTTT	CASRASVITDTQYF
14	TRBV6-5	-	-	TRBJ1-3	TGTGCCAGCAGTTACGGCTCCTCTGGAAACACCATATATTTT	CASSYGSSGNTIYF
13	TRBV19	TRBD1	-	TRBJ2-1	TGTGCCAGTAAGGGACAGGGGGAAAGGGAGCAGTTCTTC	CASKGQGEREQFF
16	TRBV7-6	TRBD1	once	TRBJ2-7	TGTGCCAGCAGCCCAGAAGGGACAGGTTTTGGTATGGAGCAGTACTTC	CASSPEGTGFGMEQYF
11	TRBV28	-	-	TRBJ1-2	TGTGCCAGCACCCAGAACTATGGCTACACCTTC	CASTQNYGYTF
14	TRBV27	TRBD1	-	TRBJ2-1	TGTGCCAGCAGTTTATGGACAGGGGGGAATGAGCAGTTCTTC	CASSLWTGGNEQFF
12	TRBV28	-	-	TRBJ1-1	TGTGCCAGCAGTTTATCTGTCACTGAAGCTTTCTTT	CASSLSVTEAFF
12	TRBV3-1/TRBV3-2	-	-	TRBJ1-2	TGTGCCAGCAGCCAAGACTCACGGGGCTACACCTTC	CASSQDSRGYTF
15	TRBV13	TRBD2	-	TRBJ2-5	TGTGCCAGCAGCCACGAGCGGGAGAGTCGAGAGACCCAGTACTTC	CASSHERESRETQYF
16	TRBV28	TRBD2	-	TRBJ2-1	TGTGCCAGCAGTTTGGCAGCGGGAGGGTCCTACAATGAGCAGTTCTTC	CASSLAAGGSYNEQFF
13	TRBV7-9	-	-	TRBJ1-2	TGTGCCAGCAGCTTAGCCATAGGGAGTGGCTACACCTTC	CASSLAIGSGYTF
16	TRBV18	TRBD2	-	TRBJ2-1	TGTGCCAGCTCACCACCCGGACTAGCGGGAGGAAATGAGCAGTTCTTC	CASSPPGLAGGNEQFF
15	TRBV5-6	TRBD1	-	TRBJ2-7	TGTGCCAGCAGCGACGGGACAGGCTCCTACTACGAGCAGTACTTC	CASSDGTGSYYEQYF
16	TRBV10-1	-	-	TRBJ2-7	TGCGCCAGCAATGCTCGGGGAAGCGGCAATGCCTACGAGCAGTACTTC	CASNARGSGNAYEQYF
13	TRBV6-6	-	-	TRBJ1-3	TGTGCCAGCAGCTTTAACTCTGGAAACACCATATATTTT	CASSFNSGNTIYF
14	TRBV30	-	-	TRBJ1-4	TGTGCCTGGAGTGTCGGACAGCTGAATGAAAAACTGTTTTTT	CAWSVGQLNEKLFF
15	TRBV15	TRBD1	-	TRBJ2-1	TGTGCCACCAGCAGAGGACAGGGAGAGGGCAATGAGCAGTTCTTC	CATSRGQGEGNEQFF
16	TRBV7-2	TRBD2	-	TRBJ2-7	TGTGCCAGCAGCTCCGGGACTAGCGGGAGCTTGTACGAGCAGTACTTC	CASSSGTSGSLYEQYF
16	TRBV6-5	-	-	TRBJ1-1	TGTGCCAGCAGTTACTCCATAGGGGGAGACCGCACTGAAGCTTTCTTT	CASSYSIGGDRTEAFF
13	TRBV6-5	-	-	TRBJ1-2	TGTGCCAGCAGTTACGGGGAGGAAAGGGGCTACACCTTC	CASSYGEERGYTF
15	TRBV4-1	TRBD1	-	TRBJ1-5	TGCGCCAGCAGCCAGGTACAGGGGGCAGGACAGCCCCAGCATTTT	CASSQVQGAGQPQHF
12	TRBV2	-	-	TRBJ2-7	TGTGCCAGCAGTGAAAGGATAACAGGGACACCCTTC	CASSERITGTPF
20	TRBV6-6	TRBD2	few	TRBJ2-3	TGTGCCAGCAGCCAATCTTTCCCGGGACTAGCGGGAGGGCGGGCAGATACGCAGTATTTT	CASSQSFPGLAGGRADTQYF
16	TRBV7-8	-	once	TRBJ2-7	TGTGCCAGCAGCTTAGTCAGGGGGGAAGTCGAATACGAGCAGTACTTC	CASSLVRGEVEYEQYF
15	TRBV19	-	-	TRBJ2-1	TGTGCCAGTAGTATAGGGCGGTTCACGGGTCGAGAGCAGTTCTTC	CASSIGRFTGREQFF
15	TRBV27	-	-	TRBJ1-2	TGTGCCAGCAGTTTTTCCCCTGACGGGAGCTATGGCTACACCTTC	CASSFSPDGSYGYTF
13	TRBV10-1	TRBD1	-	TRBJ2-5	TGCGCCAGCAGTCGACAGGGCCAAGAGACCCAGTACTTC	CASSRQGQETQYF
14	TRBV15	-	once	TRBJ1-6	TGTGCCACCAGCAGAGGAACGGATAATTCACCCCTCCACTTT	CATSRGTDNSPLHF
11	TRBV20-1	-	-	TRBJ2-1	TGCAGTGCGCAGAGGGCGCGGGAGCAGTTCTTC	CSAQRAREQFF
16	TRBV7-8	-	-	TRBJ1-1	TGTGCCAGCAGCTTAACCACGGACAGACCGAACACTGAAGCTTTCTTT	CASSLTTDRPNTEAFF
13	TRBV7-9	-	-	TRBJ1-2	TGTGCCAGCAGCTCCACGGACAGCTATGGCTACACCTTC	CASSSTDSYGYTF
13	TRBV29-1	-	-	TRBJ1-2	TGCAGCGTTGATCGGGATACACTCTATGGCTACACCTTC	CSVDRDTLYGYTF
16	TRBV6-4	TRBD2	-	TRBJ2-3	TGTGCCAGCAGTGACAACGGACTAGCGGAATTGGATACGCAGTATTTT	CASSDNGLAELDTQYF
14	TRBV30	TRBD2	few	TRBJ2-7	TGTGCCCAAAACCATACTAGCGCTAACGACGAGCAGTACTTC	CAQNHTSANDEQYF